One and the same sample provided the 18 T cell receptor beta chains below, sequenced in a study of T cells in Graves' hyperthyroidism and ophthalmopathy (dated by TCRdb to about 2019). Library preparation employed multiplex PCR. The instrument was an Illumina HiSeq 2000. Amplification of TCR beta CDR3 regions was carried out from RNA transcripts. For the first round of RT-PCR on the TCR CDR3, the HTBI primer set was used together with the Qiagen OneStep RT-PCR kit. TCRdb itself trimmed the public reads at Q25 with fastp, ran MiXCR and retained productive beta chains. Rows matching on CDR3 protein sequence are summarized as one entry with the most common DNA and genes. The sample table records 700,000 or so distinct CDR3 sequences; over 15% of these occur just once. Clones ranked in the top ten supply around 7.7% of the sample. The sequencing input was blood. Receptors originate from a young man with Graves' hyperthyroidism.

The chain couples TRBV4-2 to TRBJ2-7; D possibly corresponds to TRBD1 (6 bases). The V and J ends lost 2 bases and 6 bases respectively, with 20 bases between them. Germline V gene sequence: CDR1 LGHNA, CDR2 YNFKEQ. CDR3 size: 16 residues. The CDR3, as DNA: TGTGCCAGCAGCCAAATTTCAGGGGCCAGAGGTGGCGAGCAGTACTTC. This translates into CASSQISGARGGEQYF.

There are many counts of this clonotype. This sequence joins TRBV20-1 and TRBJ2-3, with 8 bases identical to TRBD2. The CDR3 runs 16 residues. The trim removed 0 bases at V and 1 base at J, leaving 6 bases unmatched. The germline gives CDR1 DFQATT, CDR2 SNEGSKA (reference sequence). The CDR3 is CSARETSGSRTDTQYF. The CDR3 DNA sequence: TGCAGTGCTAGAGAGACCAGCGGGAGTCGCACAGATACGCAGTATTTT.

The V call is TRBV4-1, the J call TRBJ2-7; D is unclear. The CDR3 is made up of 16 amino acids. Germline V CDR1 and CDR2: MGHRA, YSYEKL. The V and J ends lost 1 base and 9 bases respectively, with 22 bases between them. This CDR3 is CASSQVSATALLRQYF. For the CDR3, the DNA is TGCGCCAGCAGCCAAGTTTCTGCGACCGCGCTATTGCGGCAGTACTTC.

This clonotype was seen ten or more times. The chain combines TRBV28 with TRBJ2-5; D is ambiguous. There are 15 residues in the CDR3. V gave up 3 bases and J gave up 3 bases, with 14 bases separating them. The V gene's germline CDR1 is MDHEN and CDR2 SYDVKM. CDR3 region: CASSLFREPKETQYF. The CDR3 nucleotides are TGTGCCAGCAGTTTGTTCAGAGAACCGAAAGAGACCCAGTACTTC.

This clonotype was detected many times. V usage is TRBV2 and J usage is TRBJ1-2; D is undetermined. The V end lost 7 bases, the J end lost 0 bases, and 9 bases lay between the germline ends. CDR3 size: 13 residues. Germline CDR1 SNHLY, CDR2 FYNNEI. The chain's CDR3 is CASKVQANYGYTF. Written as DNA, the CDR3 is TGTGCCAGCAAAGTCCAGGCTAACTATGGCTACACCTTC.

This clonotype was detected ten times or more. The rearrangement uses TRBV24-1 and TRBJ1-1; D is possibly TRBD1 (5 bases). Germline V gives CDR1 KGHDR, CDR2 SFDVKD. There are 13 residues in the CDR3. Between the trimmed V and J ends, which lost 3 bases and 9 bases, there was a span of 13 bases. Written as DNA, the CDR3 is TGTGCCACCAGTGATGGGACCGCTCGGAAAGCTTTCTTT. It is translated as CATSDGTARKAFF.

This clonotype occurred a few times. The chain has TRBV12-3 or TRBV12-4 and TRBJ2-2; D gene unclear. Trimming cost V 3 bases and J 0 bases, with 8 bases left between them. The CDR3 runs to 15 residues. This chain's CDR3 is CASSFRSSNTGELFF. CDR3 coding DNA: TGTGCCAGCAGTTTCCGGTCTTCGAACACCGGGGAGCTGTTTTTT.

This clonotype was counted between two and nine times. V gene TRBV3-2 combines with J gene TRBJ1-2. TRBV3-2 is a pseudogene. The CDR3 spans 16 residues. As DNA, the CDR3 is TGTGCCAGCAGCCCCTCGGCAGGGCCCCGTAACTATGGCTACACCTTC. This codes for CASSPSAGPRNYGYTF.

This clonotype was detected many times. The rearrangement uses TRBV27 and TRBJ2-1; 11 nucleotides line up with TRBD2. The CDR3 is 16 amino acids. The trim removed 6 bases at V and 3 bases at J, leaving 7 bases unmatched. In germline, CDR1 is MNHEY, CDR2 SMNVEV (reference sequence). CDR3 sequence (DNA): TGTGCCAGCAGACGTAGCGGGGGGGGAAACTACAATGAGCAGTTCTTC. It specifies CASRRSGGGNYNEQFF.

This clonotype occurred a few times. V and J are TRBV24-1 and TRBJ2-7; TRBD2 matches at 7 bases. The CDR3 loop spans 13 amino acids. Trimming cost V 6 bases and J 2 bases; bases outside gene matches: 3. The germline V gene encodes CDR1 KGHDR and CDR2 SFDVKD. The CDR3 region has the DNA TGTGCCACCAGTCAAGCGGGAACCTACGAGCAGTACTTC. Its translation: CATSQAGTYEQYF.

This clonotype was seen a few times. A much larger clone differs by one base, so this may be a read error. The chain has TRBV2 and TRBJ2-1; D unclear. The CDR3 loop spans 15 amino acids. Germline loops: CDR1 SNHLY, CDR2 FYNNEI. CDR3 sequence: CASSEGLGSYNERFF. CDR3 in DNA: TGTGCCAGCAGTGAAGGACTTGGGTCCTACAATGAGCGGTTCTTC.

This clonotype was picked up a small number of times. V is TRBV13 and J is TRBJ2-1, with TRBD2 identical over 11 bases. The CDR3 sequence is 17 residues long. V was pared by 3 bases and J by 5 bases, with 9 bases of the junction left unmatched. Germline V gene data show CDR1 as PRHDT and CDR2 as FYEKMQ (reference sequence). The CDR3 protein is CASSFGTSGGAHNEQFF. Written as DNA, the CDR3 is TGTGCCAGCAGCTTCGGGACTAGCGGCGGGGCACACAATGAGCAGTTCTTC.

The chain employs TRBV28 and TRBJ2-1, with 11 bases matching TRBD2. J lost 2 bases, V lost 6 bases, and 6 bases had no gene match. Germline V gene data show CDR1 as MDHEN and CDR2 as SYDVKM. CDR3 length equals 16 residues. CDR3 region: CASSWTSGRTYNEQFF. The CDR3, as DNA: TGTGCCAGCAGCTGGACTAGCGGGCGTACCTACAATGAGCAGTTCTTC. The full variable domain, with the rest looked up from reference TRBV28 and TRBJ2-1, is DVKVTQSSRYLVKRTGEKVFLECVQDMDHENMFWYRQDPGLGLRLIYFSYDVKMKEKGDIPEGYSVSREKKERFSLILESASTNQTSMYLCASSWTSGRTYNEQFFGPGTRLTVL.

CDR3 sequence reads: CASSRPRDTLAKNIQYF. CDR3 bases: TGTGCCAGCAGCAGGCCCCGGGACACCTTAGCCAAAAACATTCAGTACTTC. The rearrangement uses TRBV28 and TRBJ2-4; maybe TRBD1 (6 bases). Germline assignment: CDR1 MDHEN and CDR2 SYDVKM. The CDR3 covers 17 residues. The germline V and J ends were trimmed by 6 bases and 0 bases, with 18 bases remaining between them.

This clonotype came up many times. This chain connects TRBV7-3 to TRBJ2-3; D is unclear. CDR3 size: 12 residues. CDR1 and CDR2 from the germline V gene are SGHTA and FQGTGA. The germline V and J ends were trimmed by 3 bases and 3 bases, with 4 bases remaining between them. Here the CDR3 DNA reads TGTGCCAGCAGCTTGCAGACAGATACGCAGTATTTT. Translating it yields CASSLQTDTQYF.

V usage is TRBV7-9 and J usage is TRBJ1-1; tentatively, D is TRBD1 (5 bases). Germline loops: CDR1 SEHNR, CDR2 FQNEAQ (reference sequence). The CDR3 consists of 11 residues. The CDR3 region is CVKDTNTEAFF. DNA of the CDR3: TGTGTCAAGGACACCAACACTGAAGCTTTCTTT. The whole variable domain, remainder taken from reference TRBV7-9 and TRBJ1-1, is DTGVSQNPRHKITKRGQNVTFRCDPISEHNRLYWYRQTLGQGPEFLTYFQNEAQLEKSRLLSDRFSAERPKGSFSTLEIQRTEQGDSAMYLCVKDTNTEAFFGQGTRLTVV.

This clonotype was counted between two and nine times. The V call is TRBV6-1, the J call TRBJ2-7; tentative D call: TRBD2 (6 bases). The CDR3 spans 14 residues. Germline lookup yields CDR1 MNHNS and CDR2 SASEGT. Trimming stripped 7 bases from V and 2 bases from J, with 15 bases between. The CDR3 DNA is TGTGCCAGCACCCCCCGGGACTTACCCTACGAGCAGTACTTC. It specifies CASTPRDLPYEQYF.

This clonotype has ten or more counts. The V and J genes are TRBV7-2 and TRBJ1-6; TRBD1 matches 7 bases. The CDR3 extends over 14 amino acids. V gave up 5 bases and J gave up 10 bases; unmatched junction bases: 8. Germline V CDR1 and CDR2: SGHTA, FQGNSA. CDR3 region: CASSLTGFDSPLHF. CDR3 sequence (DNA): TGTGCCAGCAGCCTGACAGGGTTTGACTCACCCCTCCACTTT.